A single sample gave rise to the 2 T cell receptor beta chains below, sequenced in a study of blood T cell repertoires in COVID-19. Sequencing used immunoSEQ multiplex PCR; TCRdb keeps in-frame clones, though not all of them. Of 120,000 to 150,000 clones in the sample, more than 70% are singletons; the top ten hold around 13%. The sequenced sample was peripheral blood. The receptors shown here come from a man in his 60s with active or convalescent COVID-19.

The chain couples TRBV29-1 to TRBJ1-3, with 7 positions matching TRBD1. This CDR3 comprises 13 residues. The germline CDR1 and CDR2 sequences are SQVTM and ANQGSEA. With 3 bases clipped from V and 4 bases from J, the junction kept 3 bases outside the gene matches. The CDR3 sequence is CSVESGQGNTIYF. CDR3 nucleotides: TGCAGCGTTGAGTCGGGACAGGGAAACACCATATATTTT.

The V call is TRBV5-1, the J call TRBJ1-1; 7 bases align to TRBD1. This CDR3 has 14 residues. Germline V gives CDR1 SGHRS, CDR2 YFSETQ. V shed 0 bases, J shed 1 base, and the junction held 0 bases outside the gene matches. The DNA of the CDR3 is TGCGCCAGCAGCTTGGGGACAGGGAACACTGAAGCTTTCTTT. Its translation: CASSLGTGNTEAFF.